Each of the 9 T cell receptor beta chains below was sequenced from the same sample in a study of molecular identifiers for immune sequencing clone quantification. Using its own MiXCR run on the PCR reads, TCRdb lists one record per CDR3 protein. This sample has around 460,000 distinct CDR3 sequences, with approximately 25% found just once. The sequencing sample was made of naive CD8+ T cells from blood, with Jurkat cell RNA spiked in. This sample's subset: FACS-sorted CD8+CD4-CCR7+CD45RA+ naive T cells. The receptor source for this set is a human donor in good health. Some libraries in this study had Jurkat cell RNA spiked in.

This clonotype was detected a few times. This chain uses TRBV20-1 with TRBJ2-2, with D uncertain. The CDR3 extends over 16 amino acids. CDR1 is DFQATT, CDR2 SNEGSKA, per germline (reference sequence). The V and J ends lost 0 bases and 4 bases respectively, with 15 bases between them. The CDR3 DNA reads TGCAGTGCTAGAGATCCCGTCAGTAGGCTCACCGGGGAGCTGTTTTTT. Residues: CSARDPVSRLTGELFF.

This clonotype was seen a handful of times. Written as DNA, the CDR3 is TGCAGTGCTCCGGGACAGGGAAAGGGGGAAAAAACTGAAGCTTTCTTT. Protein sequence: CSAPGQGKGEKTEAFF. The J gene is TRBJ1-1, the V gene TRBV20-1; 9 nucleotides line up with TRBD1. V lost 5 bases to trimming and J lost 5 bases; unmatched junction nucleotides: 15. This CDR3 comprises 16 residues. Germline loops: CDR1 DFQATT, CDR2 SNEGSKA (reference sequence).

The CDR3 region has the DNA TGTGCCAGCAGCTCGACAGCTACATCCTACGAGCAGTACTTC. Translation: CASSSTATSYEQYF. The V and J genes are TRBV7-6 and TRBJ2-7; tentative D call: TRBD1 (5 bases). This CDR3 contains 14 residues. V gave up 4 bases and J gave up 1 base, with 11 bases separating them. Germline CDR1 is SGHVS and CDR2 is FNYEAQ.

Many counts were recorded for this clonotype. V usage is TRBV6-6 and J usage is TRBJ2-7; 9 nucleotides align to TRBD2. The CDR3 totals 15 residues. Per the germline V gene, CDR1 is MNHNY and CDR2 is SVGAGI (reference sequence). The junction had 9 bases not matched to a gene; V was cut back by 2 bases and J by 7 bases. CDR3 DNA: TGTGCCAGCAGTTACATCCTGGCTAGCGGGGAGGAGCAGTACTTC. Translation: CASSYILASGEEQYF.

In this sample, this clonotype turned up many times. CDR3 amino acids: CASSYTGGGYEQYF. CDR3 nucleotides: TGTGCCAGCAGTTACACAGGGGGCGGCTACGAGCAGTACTTC. V gene TRBV6-5 combines with J gene TRBJ2-7, with TRBD1 identical over 9 bases. The CDR3 consists of 14 residues. V dropped 2 bases and J dropped 3; count of bases not matched to a gene: 2. CDR1 is MNHEY and CDR2 is SVGAGI in the germline V gene.

As concerns this clonotype: Given a much more abundant clone one base away, this may be a read error. The gene calls are TRBV7-9 and TRBJ1-1; 8 positions agree with TRBD1. Germline V lookup: CDR1 SEHNR, CDR2 FQNEAQ (reference sequence). The CDR3 extends over 15 amino acids. CDR3 nucleotide sequence: TGTGCCAGCAGCTTACTTCAGGGGGCTGAAACTGAAGCTTTGTTT. As protein: CASSLLQGAETEALF.

V and J are TRBV20-1 and TRBJ2-5, with 7 bases that match TRBD2. J lost 1 base, V lost 6 bases, and 11 bases had no gene match. The CDR3 has 15 amino acids. From germline, CDR1 is DFQATT and CDR2 SNEGSKA (reference sequence). The CDR3 here is CSAGEGPTFQETQYF. CDR3 nucleotide sequence: TGCAGTGCAGGGGAGGGGCCTACCTTCCAAGAGACCCAGTACTTC.

The rearrangement links TRBV11-2 to TRBJ1-4; the D gene is possibly TRBD1 (5 bases). Per the germline V gene, CDR1 is SGHAT and CDR2 is FQNNGV. V lost 0 bases and J lost 2, with 10 bases in between. CDR3 size: 16 residues. CDR3 amino acids: CASSLEGGGTNEKLFF. CDR3 in DNA: TGTGCCAGCAGCTTAGAGGGGGGAGGCACTAATGAAAAACTGTTTTTT.

This clonotype was observed at least ten times. The chain links TRBV7-9 to TRBJ2-7; D unclear. The CDR3 is 17 residues long. Germline CDR1 and CDR2: SEHNR and FQNEAQ (reference sequence). With 5 bases removed from V and 1 base from J, the gap between germline ends came to 21 bases. The CDR3 reads CASSARFDSPNSYEQYF. CDR3 in DNA: TGTGCCAGCAGCGCCCGGTTCGATTCCCCCAATTCCTACGAGCAGTACTTC.